Reported below is one TCR beta chain. Its antigen is not identified. Unsorted whole blood yielded the blood RNA, and germline DNA was also extracted. The patients carried chronic HBV infection and had received no treatment. Collection of approximately 4.3 milliliters of peripheral blood took place before surgery. From 500 ng of total RNA, TCR beta-specific cDNA was reverse-transcribed using a constant-region primer. Slightly modified ARM-PCR served as the procedure for the TCR beta libraries. These libraries came from three rounds of nested multiplex PCR. TRBV1-TRBV30 forward primers and a C-beta reverse primer were used in the first two PCR rounds, which each ran for ten to eleven cycles. One entry per CDR3 protein results from TCRdb running MiXCR on the multiplex PCR reads. This sample has approximately 310,000 distinct CDR3 sequences, with approximately 65% found just once. Germline V gene lookup returns CDR1 SGHRS and CDR2 YFSETQ. There are 15 residues in the CDR3. V lost 2 bases and J 6 bases, leaving 17 bases between the germline ends.

This entry comes from a study of tumor-infiltrating lymphocytes in primary liver carcinoma. The study, taken as a whole, reports: CD4+ and CD8+ repertoires could not be compared in these unsorted bulk samples. Blood fell significantly below tumors in its top-250-clone fraction (p = 0.039).

This sequence originates from a man in his forties or fifties with primary liver carcinoma and hepatitis B virus infection. V gene TRBV5-1 combines with J gene TRBJ1-2; a possible D gene is TRBD1 (6 bases). The sequencing sample was made of peripheral blood. The CDR3 loop reads CASSFSLTGRNGYTF. For the CDR3, the DNA is TGCGCCAGCAGCTTTTCCCTGACAGGCAGGAATGGCTACACCTTC.